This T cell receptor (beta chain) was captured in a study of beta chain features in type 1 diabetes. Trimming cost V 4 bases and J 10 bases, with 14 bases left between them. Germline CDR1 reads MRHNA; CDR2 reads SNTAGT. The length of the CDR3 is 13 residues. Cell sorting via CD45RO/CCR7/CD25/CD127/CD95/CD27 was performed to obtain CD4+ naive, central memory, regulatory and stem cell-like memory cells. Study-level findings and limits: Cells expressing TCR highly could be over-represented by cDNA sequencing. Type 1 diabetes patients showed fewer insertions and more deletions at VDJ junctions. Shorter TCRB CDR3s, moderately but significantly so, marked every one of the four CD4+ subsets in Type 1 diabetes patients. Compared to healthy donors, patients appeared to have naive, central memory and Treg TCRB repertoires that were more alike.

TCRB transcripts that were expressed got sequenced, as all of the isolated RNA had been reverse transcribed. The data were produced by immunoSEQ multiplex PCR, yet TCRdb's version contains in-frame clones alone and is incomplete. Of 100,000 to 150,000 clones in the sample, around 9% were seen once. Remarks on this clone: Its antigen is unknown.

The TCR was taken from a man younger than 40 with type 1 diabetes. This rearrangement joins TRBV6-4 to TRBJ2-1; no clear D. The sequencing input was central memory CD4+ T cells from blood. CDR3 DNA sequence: TGTGCCAGCAGTGGAACCTTTGGCGGCGAGCAGTTCTTC. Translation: CASSGTFGGEQFF.